This T cell receptor beta chain was recovered during a study of blood T cells in healthy people across ages. Germline V lookup: CDR1 KGHSH, CDR2 LQKENI. V was pared by 0 bases and J by 1 base, with 3 bases of the junction left unmatched. This CDR3 region has 16 residues. In the case of this clonotype: Antigen unknown.

Primers used in a second PCR of about 7 to 12 cycles were a sample-barcoded 5' primer and a J-beta primer mix. MiXCR, applied by TCRdb to the 5' RACE reads, yields one record per CDR3 protein. The top ten clones hold approximately 19% of a sample with just over 1 million distinct CDR3 sequences, 35% to 50% of them seen once. Study conclusions and caveats: Naive CD4+ cells and diversity were both higher in long-lived donors than in aged donors.

The rearrangement joins TRBV18 to TRBJ1-1; 9 positions agree with TRBD1. Sequencing used blood. This receptor was taken from a woman between 55 and 75 years old in good health. CDR3 sequence (DNA): TGTGCCAGCTCACCACCCCCGGGACAGGGGAACACTGAAGCTTTCTTT. The encoded protein is CASSPPPGQGNTEAFF.